The 24 T cell receptor beta chains in this list originate from one sample, sequenced in a study of blood T cell repertoires in COVID-19 (dated by TCRdb to 2018 to 2021). Library creation used the immunoSEQ multiplex PCR assay. As stored in TCRdb, this immuneACCESS dataset retains in-frame rearrangements with V and J assigned. A fraction of the clones does not appear; measured against another copy, unresolved V genes explain less than half of the discrepancy, and the remainder lacks a known reason. This sample has approximately 290,000 clones in its table, and about 80% of those were observed once. About a sixth of the sample goes to the ten largest clones. The sample taken for sequencing was peripheral blood. The receptors originated from a person aged 65 to 85 with COVID-19, enrolled during active disease.

This sequence joins TRBV5-1 and TRBJ2-2; possible D gene TRBD2, 6 bases. The germline V gene has CDR1 SGHRS and CDR2 YFSETQ. V dropped 2 bases and J dropped 5 bases, with 16 bases sitting between them. The CDR3 length is 16 residues. This chain's CDR3 is CASSFGGAFETGELFF. As DNA, the CDR3 is TGCGCCAGCAGCTTCGGGGGTGCGTTTGAAACCGGGGAGCTGTTTTTT.

The chain uses TRBV10-1 and TRBJ1-3; a possible D gene is TRBD1 (5 bases). Germline CDR1 and CDR2: WNHNN and SYGVQD (reference sequence). V was shortened by 0 bases and J by 2 bases, with 11 bases between the two germline ends. This CDR3 is 16 amino acids long. The CDR3 DNA reads as TGCGCCAGCAGTGAGTCAGGGGCAGGTCCTGGAAACACCATATATTTT. Amino acid sequence: CASSESGAGPGNTIYF.

The chain carries TRBV7-8 and TRBJ2-1, with D unresolved. The V end lost 4 bases, the J end lost 8 bases, and 18 bases lay between the germline ends. Germline CDR1 reads SGHVS; CDR2 reads FQNEAQ. There are 15 residues in the CDR3. The CDR3 region has the DNA TGTGCCAGCAGCTCGCGGCGGCGGCAGCGCCATGAGCAGTTCTTC. Residues: CASSSRRRQRHEQFF.

The chain carries TRBV5-4 and TRBJ2-3; a weak D match, TRBD1 (6 bases). CDR3 length: 14 residues. V lost 1 base, J lost 1 base, and 7 bases lay in between. CDR1 is SGHNT, CDR2 YYREEE, per germline (reference sequence). The CDR3 spells CASSLRTGTDTQYF. The CDR3 nucleotides are TGTGCCAGCAGCTTGAGGACAGGCACAGATACGCAGTATTTT.

The chain recombines TRBV19 with TRBJ1-6; D uncertain. The CDR3 spans 12 residues. The germline V gene has CDR1 LNHDA and CDR2 SQIVND (reference sequence). Deletions cut 8 bases from V and 7 bases from J, with 9 bases between. CDR3 residues: CASRAENSPLHF. The DNA of the CDR3 is TGTGCCAGTCGCGCGGAAAATTCACCCCTCCACTTT.

The chain carries TRBV9 and TRBJ2-7, with TRBD2 matching 10 bases. The V gene's germline CDR1 is SGDLS and CDR2 YYNGEE. The V gene end was trimmed by 4 bases and the J gene end by 4 bases; junction bases not matched to a gene: 11. The CDR3 totals 16 residues. DNA of the CDR3: TGTGCCAGCAGCAAAGGGGGGCTAGCGGGAGTTTACGAGCAGTACTTC. Encoded protein: CASSKGGLAGVYEQYF. Using reference TRBV9 and TRBJ2-7 for the parts outside the CDR3, the full variable domain is DSGVTQTPKHLITATGQRVTLRCSPRSGDLSVYWYQQSLDQGLQFLIQYYNGEERAKGNILERFSAQQFPDLHSELNLSSLELGDSALYFCASSKGGLAGVYEQYFGPGTRLTVT.

V usage is TRBV28 and J usage is TRBJ1-2; D is unclear. This CDR3 region has 13 residues. The V gene's germline CDR1 is MDHEN and CDR2 SYDVKM. The germline V and J ends were trimmed by 6 bases and 3 bases, with 11 bases remaining between them. The CDR3: CASSSGTDYGYTF. In nucleotides, the CDR3 is TGTGCCAGCAGCTCCGGTACGGACTATGGCTACACCTTC.

The gene calls are TRBV20-1 and TRBJ2-1; D is ambiguous. This CDR3 has 10 residues. Trimming left V 6 bases short and J 12 bases short, with 12 bases between. CDR1 and CDR2 (germline): DFQATT, SNEGSKA (reference sequence). The CDR3: CSAHLVVQFF. CDR3 DNA sequence: TGCAGTGCCCACTTAGTCGTGCAGTTCTTC.

The chain employs TRBV28 and TRBJ2-3; 7 positions match TRBD1. Germline assignment: CDR1 MDHEN and CDR2 SYDVKM. The CDR3 loop spans 15 amino acids. With V trimmed by 7 bases and J by 2 bases, 9 bases remained unmatched. For the CDR3, the DNA is TGTGCCAGCACCCTGGACAGGTGGGACACAGATACGCAGTATTTT. It codes for CASTLDRWDTDTQYF.

V usage is TRBV6-2 or TRBV6-3 and J usage is TRBJ1-3; D gene unclear. The V and J ends lost 6 bases and 4 bases respectively, with 7 bases between them. The germline gives CDR1 MNHEY, CDR2 SVGEGT. CDR3 length equals 12 residues. DNA for the CDR3: TGTGCCAGCAGCCGAGTAGGAAACACCATATATTTT. Protein product: CASSRVGNTIYF.

The DNA of the CDR3 is TGTGCCAGTAGTATAGCGGCGTGGACTAGCGGGGGCAATGAGCAGTTCTTC. This codes for CASSIAAWTSGGNEQFF. V usage is TRBV19 and J usage is TRBJ2-1; TRBD2 agrees at 13 bases. CDR3 length: 17 amino acids. Germline values: CDR1 LNHDA, CDR2 SQIVND (reference sequence). Losses at the gene ends were 1 base for V and 6 bases for J; bases not matched to a gene: 6.

The rearrangement uses TRBV4-1 and TRBJ1-3; D perhaps matches TRBD1 (5 bases). The germline V gene encodes CDR1 MGHRA and CDR2 YSYEKL. The CDR3 totals 16 residues. V was trimmed by 1 base and J by 0 bases, leaving 10 bases between them. The CDR3: CASSQGDSFSGNTIYF. The CDR3 DNA reads as TGCGCCAGCAGCCAAGGGGACTCGTTCTCTGGAAACACCATATATTTT.

The chain employs TRBV5-1 and TRBJ2-1; D may be TRBD1 (5 bases). CDR1 is SGHRS and CDR2 is YFSETQ in the germline V gene. Trimming removed 6 bases from V and 9 bases from J, with 22 bases in between. The CDR3 covers 15 residues. Written as DNA, the CDR3 is TGCGCCAGCAACCCATCACAGGCAGGGCGTCCTGAGCAGTTCTTC. It encodes CASNPSQAGRPEQFF.

The CDR3, as DNA: TGTGCCAGCAGCTCACTAGCGGGAGTCCCTGAGCAGTTCTTC. This codes for CASSSLAGVPEQFF. The V gene is TRBV3-1 (or the pseudogene TRBV3-2), the J gene TRBJ2-1; 11 bases map to TRBD2. The V segment lost 5 bases and the J segment 9 bases; nucleotides outside the gene matches: 6. The CDR3 runs 14 residues. Germline values: CDR1 LGHDT, CDR2 YNNKEL (reference sequence).

The chain couples TRBV15 to TRBJ1-3; D ambiguous. The germline V gene encodes CDR1 LNHNV and CDR2 YYDKDF (reference sequence). The V and J ends lost 0 bases and 0 bases respectively, with 12 bases between them. This CDR3 has 17 amino acids. The CDR3, as DNA: TGTGCCACCAGCAGAGATTTTACAGCTGTCTCTGGAAACACCATATATTTT. Amino acids: CATSRDFTAVSGNTIYF.

The rearrangement uses TRBV5-8 and TRBJ1-1, with 9 bases matching TRBD1. CDR3 length: 15 residues. V lost 4 bases, J lost 1 base, and 5 bases stayed unmatched. The germline gives CDR1 SGHTS, CDR2 YDEGEE. Here the CDR3 DNA reads TGTGCCAGCAGCCTATGGACAGGGGAGAACACTGAAGCTTTCTTT. Translated, it gives CASSLWTGENTEAFF. Drawing the rest from reference TRBV5-8 and TRBJ1-1, the complete variable domain is EAGVTQSPTHLIKTRGQQATLRCSPISGHTSVYWYQQALGLGLQFLLWYDEGEERNRGNFPPRFSGRQFPNYSSELNVNALELEDSALYLCASSLWTGENTEAFFGQGTRLTVV.

The chain joins TRBV6-2 or TRBV6-3 to TRBJ1-1; D is possibly TRBD1 (6 bases). Germline V lookup: CDR1 MNHEY, CDR2 SVGEGT. The germline V and J ends were trimmed by 6 bases and 2 bases, with 19 bases remaining between them. The CDR3 has 16 amino acids. The CDR3 reads CASSLSPGQGNTEAFF. The DNA of the CDR3 is TGTGCCAGCAGCTTGTCTCCGGGACAAGGAAACACTGAAGCTTTCTTT.

The chain recombines TRBV3-1 (or the pseudogene TRBV3-2) with TRBJ1-4, with TRBD1 matching 11 bases. Germline V gives CDR1 LGHDT, CDR2 YNNKEL (reference sequence). J gave up 0 bases and V 4 bases, and 1 base lay outside the gene matches. CDR3 length equals 16 residues. The CDR3 sequence is CASSPGQGATNEKLFF. For the CDR3, the DNA is TGTGCCAGCAGCCCGGGACAGGGGGCAACTAATGAAAAACTGTTTTTT.

The V and J genes are TRBV12-3 or TRBV12-4 and TRBJ2-5; 9 bases agree with TRBD1. The CDR3 totals 13 residues. The trim removed 7 bases at V and 4 bases at J, leaving 4 bases unmatched. CDR3 nucleotide sequence: TGTGCCAGCAACTGGGGACAGGGAGAGACCCAGTACTTC. It specifies CASNWGQGETQYF.

The V and J genes are TRBV20-1 and TRBJ2-1, with TRBD2 matching 12 bases. J lost 5 bases, V lost 3 bases, and 5 bases had no gene match. The CDR3 runs 15 residues. The germline gives CDR1 DFQATT, CDR2 SNEGSKA (reference sequence). DNA for the CDR3: TGCAGTGCTAGTCCGACTAGCGGGGGAGACAATGAGCAGTTCTTC. This encodes CSASPTSGGDNEQFF.

A note on this clone: Germline and junction disagree at one end, which may indicate a read error. The V and J genes are TRBV6-5 and TRBJ2-1, with D perhaps matching TRBD1 (6 bases). CDR3 length: 14 amino acids. Germline values: CDR1 MNHEY, CDR2 SVGAGI. CDR3 loop: CASRNTGGYDEQFF. The CDR3 DNA sequence: TGTGCCAGCAGAAATACTGGGGGCTACGATGAGCAGTTCTTC.

The V gene is TRBV6-5, the J gene TRBJ1-6; 8 nucleotides agree with TRBD1. From germline, CDR1 is MNHEY and CDR2 SVGAGI. J lost 10 bases, V lost 7 bases, and 12 bases had no gene match. CDR3 length: 15 amino acids. DNA of the CDR3: TGTGCCAGCAACAGAGGACAGGGAGGTTTATCACCCCTCCACTTT. It specifies CASNRGQGGLSPLHF.

This chain joins TRBV6-1 and TRBJ2-7; no definite D call. V gave up 3 bases and J gave up 0 bases, with 15 bases separating them. This CDR3 comprises 16 residues. Germline CDR1 is MNHNS and CDR2 is SASEGT. This CDR3 is CASSEGLTSSSYEQYF. Here the CDR3 DNA reads TGTGCCAGCAGTGAGGGTCTAACGTCTAGCTCCTACGAGCAGTACTTC.

In its sample, this clone was seen once. The chain carries TRBV5-1 and TRBJ2-2; 8 positions agree with TRBD1. This CDR3 contains 14 residues. V lost 4 bases and J lost 8; bases outside the gene matches: 7. Germline CDR1 is SGHRS and CDR2 is YFSETQ. The CDR3 DNA follows: TGCGCCAGCAGCACAAGGACAGGGTCTGGGGAGCTGTTTTTT. Its translation: CASSTRTGSGELFF. Using reference TRBV5-1 and TRBJ2-2 for the parts outside the CDR3, the full variable domain is KAGVTQTPRYLIKTRGQQVTLSCSPISGHRSVSWYQQTPGQGLQFLFEYFSETQRNKGNFPGRFSGRQFSNSRSEMNVSTLELGDSALYLCASSTRTGSGELFFGEGSRLTVL.